A single T cell receptor (beta chain) is shown here with its context. The antigen is not known. The data originate from a study of T cell responses to AZD1222 COVID-19 vaccine. General study results and limits: Just a handful of AZD1222 recipients tested seropositive at baseline. A rise in Spike-specific TCR breadth and depth followed two AZD1222 doses.

Here immunoSEQ multiplex PCR was the method, and the copy in TCRdb shows in-frame clones only, minus some. The data hold about 140,000 clones, with more than 85% observed a single time. Germline CDR1 LNHDA, CDR2 SQIVND (reference sequence). The CDR3 has 15 amino acids. V lost 10 bases and J lost 1; bases outside the gene matches: 10. The TCR sequence derives from an adult who received the AZD1222 COVID-19 vaccine. The sample here was peripheral blood, taken 28 days after the second AZD1222 dose. The chain combines TRBV19 with TRBJ2-3; 8 bases map to TRBD2. In DNA, the CDR3 is TGTGCCACCTCGGGAGGGGACTCTCGCACAGATACGCAGTATTTT. This translates into CATSGGDSRTDTQYF.